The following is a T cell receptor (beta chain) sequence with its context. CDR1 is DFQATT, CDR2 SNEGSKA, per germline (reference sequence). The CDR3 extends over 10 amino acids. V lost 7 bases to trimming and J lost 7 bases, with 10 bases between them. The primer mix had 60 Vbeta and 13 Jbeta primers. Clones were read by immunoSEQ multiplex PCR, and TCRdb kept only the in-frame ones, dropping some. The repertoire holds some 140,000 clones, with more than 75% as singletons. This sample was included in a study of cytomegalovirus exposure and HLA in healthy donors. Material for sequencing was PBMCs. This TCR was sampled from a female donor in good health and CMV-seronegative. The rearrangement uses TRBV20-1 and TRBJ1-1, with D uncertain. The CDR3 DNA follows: TGCAGTGTCCCCCCGGGTGAAGCTTTCTTT. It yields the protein CSVPPGEAFF.